This TCR beta chain was retrieved from a study of CD8+CD57+ T cells in acquired aplastic anemia. For sequencing, patients were chosen who had shown expansion of CD8+CD57+ cells by flow cytometry. Blood sampling was performed on the patients, and none of them had received therapy by then. The template used for profiling TCR beta VDJ and CDR3 was genomic DNA. TCRdb reanalysed the reads using MiXCR and keeps one entry per CDR3 protein. The sample includes about 160,000 distinct CDR3 sequences, 71% seen only once; the top ten take 35% to 60%. Germline V gene data show CDR1 as LNHDA and CDR2 as SQIVND (reference sequence). The CDR3 sequence is 14 residues long. The ends lost 3 bases at V and 5 bases at J; junction bases unmatched: 3.

The chain uses TRBV19 and TRBJ1-5, with 8 bases matching TRBD1. The TCR comes from a human donor with aplastic anemia. Sample: sorted CD4+, CD8+, or CD8+CD57+ T cells (not recorded which) from PBMCs. DNA for the CDR3: TGTGCCAGTAGTATGGGACAGGAGTATCAGCCCCAGCATTTT. Its translation: CASSMGQEYQPQHF.